This entry lists 27 T cell receptor beta chains sequenced from one sample in a study of T cell responses to AZD1222 COVID-19 vaccine (dated by TCRdb to the early 2020s). The protocol used for the library was the immunoSEQ multiplex PCR assay. TCRdb holds this immuneACCESS table with in-frame rearrangements only. Some clones are missing; in checked studies, unresolved V genes explain under half, and the rest has no known cause. This sample has 20,000 or so clones in its table, and 81% of those were observed once. The ten most abundant clones make up 21% of the sample. Reading the label with the study, this specimen's time point is: about 28 days (+/-7) after the second vaccine dose. The sequences come from peripheral blood, collected 28 days after the second AZD1222 dose. These receptors came from an adult who received the AZD1222 COVID-19 vaccine.

This chain uses TRBV4-3 with TRBJ2-2; tentative D call: TRBD2 (5 bases). The CDR3 is 15 amino acids. CDR1 and CDR2 (germline): LGHNA, YSLEER. Trimming left V 1 base short and J 1 base short, with 7 bases between. CDR3 residues: CASSQGGLNTGELFF. The CDR3, as DNA: TGCGCCAGCAGCCAAGGAGGGTTGAACACCGGGGAGCTGTTTTTT.

The chain joins TRBV9 to TRBJ2-7; D gene ambiguous. Germline CDR1 is SGDLS and CDR2 is YYNGEE. The CDR3 is made up of 13 amino acids. Deletions cut 0 bases from V and 3 bases from J, with 7 bases between. CDR3 nucleotide sequence: TGTGCCAGCAGCGTAGGCCCGAACTACGAGCAGTACTTC. It translates to CASSVGPNYEQYF.

The genes are TRBV7-9 and TRBJ2-7; D gene uncertain. CDR1 and CDR2 from the germline V gene are SEHNR and FQNEAQ (reference sequence). This CDR3 contains 14 residues. Trimming left V 1 base short and J 2 bases short, with 9 bases between. This chain's CDR3 is CASSLDAGTYEQYF. In nucleotides, the CDR3 is TGTGCCAGCAGCTTAGACGCAGGAACCTACGAGCAGTACTTC.

This sequence joins TRBV18 and TRBJ2-3, with D unclear. Germline V gene sequence: CDR1 KGHSH, CDR2 LQKENI. The V and J ends lost 3 bases and 4 bases respectively, with 11 bases between them. The CDR3 runs to 14 residues. The CDR3 sequence: CASSPGRSPDTQYF. Written as DNA, the CDR3 is TGTGCCAGCTCACCGGGTCGCTCCCCAGATACGCAGTATTTT.

V usage is TRBV5-4 and J usage is TRBJ2-7; 7 nucleotides agree with TRBD2. Germline V gene lookup returns CDR1 SGHNT and CDR2 YYREEE (reference sequence). The V segment lost 6 bases and the J segment 0 bases; nucleotides outside the gene matches: 3. CDR3 length: 13 amino acids. The DNA for the CDR3 is TGTGCCAGCAACCGGGGGGACTCCTACGAGCAGTACTTC. Residues: CASNRGDSYEQYF.

V gene TRBV24-1 combines with J gene TRBJ2-3; 8 bases align to TRBD2. Germline lookup yields CDR1 KGHDR and CDR2 SFDVKD. The V gene end was trimmed by 3 bases and the J gene end by 4 bases; junction bases not matched to a gene: 8. This CDR3 comprises 16 residues. The CDR3 DNA reads TGTGCCACCAGTGATCCAAAAGCGGGAGTCGCAGATACGCAGTATTTT. It encodes CATSDPKAGVADTQYF.

The V call is TRBV19, the J call TRBJ2-2; no reliable D call. CDR1 and CDR2 (germline): LNHDA, SQIVND (reference sequence). V was pared by 10 bases and J by 4 bases, with 19 bases between. CDR3 length equals 15 residues. CDR3 in amino acids: CATLGLLTGTGELFF. In DNA form, the CDR3 reads TGTGCCACCCTTGGGCTCCTGACGGGCACCGGGGAGCTGTTTTTT.

The chain uses TRBV6-4 and TRBJ2-7, with 11 bases identical to TRBD2. After removal of 7 bases from V and 2 bases from J, the junction contained 7 bases not matched to a gene. The CDR3 sequence is 15 residues long. Germline CDR1 MRHNA, CDR2 SNTAGT. The chain's CDR3 is CASIQLAGAPYEQYF. The CDR3 nucleotides read TGTGCCAGCATTCAACTAGCGGGAGCACCCTACGAGCAGTACTTC.

The J gene is TRBJ1-1, the V gene TRBV6-6; 11 bases fit TRBD1. This CDR3 is 17 amino acids long. Losses at the gene ends were 5 bases for V and 3 bases for J; bases not matched to a gene: 11. Germline loops: CDR1 MNHNY, CDR2 SVGAGI (reference sequence). Here the CDR3 reads CASSPWTGGVLDTEAFF. The CDR3 coding sequence is TGTGCCAGCAGTCCCTGGACAGGGGGCGTTTTGGACACTGAAGCTTTCTTT.

The chain couples TRBV6-5 to TRBJ1-1, with D hard to call. Between the trimmed V and J ends, which lost 6 bases and 4 bases, there was a span of 12 bases. CDR1 and CDR2 from the germline V gene are MNHEY and SVGAGI. The CDR3 loop spans 13 amino acids. Here the CDR3 reads CASSRTESTEAFF. The CDR3, as DNA: TGTGCCAGCAGCCGAACAGAGTCCACTGAAGCTTTCTTT.

The chain links TRBV27 to TRBJ2-1; D is unresolved. In germline, CDR1 is MNHEY, CDR2 SMNVEV (reference sequence). The CDR3 loop spans 12 amino acids. The germline V and J ends were trimmed by 4 bases and 3 bases, with 4 bases remaining between them. The CDR3 is CASSSFYNEQFF. The CDR3 region has the DNA TGTGCCAGCAGTTCATTCTACAATGAGCAGTTCTTC.

The chain couples TRBV5-1 to TRBJ1-5; 7 bases line up with TRBD1. This CDR3 region has 14 residues. Germline trimming cut 1 base from V and 5 bases from J; bases unmatched to any gene: 3. Germline loops: CDR1 SGHRS, CDR2 YFSETQ. The CDR3: CASSLRGLDQPQHF. In DNA form, the CDR3 reads TGCGCCAGCAGCTTGAGGGGGCTTGATCAGCCCCAGCATTTT.

The V and J genes are TRBV25-1 and TRBJ1-2; 8 nucleotides line up with TRBD1. Germline values: CDR1 MGHDK, CDR2 SYGVNS. V gave up 6 bases and J gave up 3 bases; unmatched junction bases: 9. The CDR3 is 15 amino acids. The CDR3 protein is CASSPWQGADYGYTF. The CDR3 DNA reads TGTGCCAGCAGCCCATGGCAGGGGGCGGACTATGGCTACACCTTC.

This clone was recorded once. V usage is TRBV5-5 and J usage is TRBJ1-2; the match to TRBD1 covers 9 bases. The CDR3 spans 13 residues. CDR1 is SGHKS, CDR2 YYEKEE, per germline (reference sequence). Germline trimming cut 4 bases from V and 6 bases from J; bases unmatched to any gene: 4. The CDR3 DNA sequence: TGTGCCAGCAGCGCGGACAGGGGAAATGGCTACACCTTC. Its protein is CASSADRGNGYTF.

This clone came up once. J is TRBJ2-7 and V is TRBV9, with D tentatively TRBD1 (6 bases). The CDR3 spans 15 residues. V lost 4 bases and J lost 2, with 16 bases in between. The germline CDR1 and CDR2 sequences are SGDLS and YYNGEE. CDR3 sequence reads: CASSLGQSTPYEQYF. DNA for the CDR3: TGTGCCAGCAGCCTAGGACAGTCGACCCCCTACGAGCAGTACTTC.

CDR3 residues: CASSTTGRIGNSPLHF. The DNA for the CDR3 is TGTGCCAGCAGCACCACAGGGAGAATAGGGAATTCACCCCTCCACTTT. The V gene is TRBV27, the J gene TRBJ1-6, with D possibly being TRBD1 (6 bases). The germline V and J ends were trimmed by 6 bases and 7 bases, with 19 bases remaining between them. The length of the CDR3 is 16 residues. Per germline, CDR1 MNHEY and CDR2 SMNVEV (reference sequence).

The chain joins TRBV4-2 to TRBJ2-2, with D unresolved. Germline loops: CDR1 LGHNA, CDR2 YNFKEQ. V was trimmed by 3 bases and J by 5 bases, leaving 10 bases between them. The CDR3 extends over 14 amino acids. CDR3 loop: CASSHERQTGELFF. Here the CDR3 DNA reads TGTGCCAGCAGCCACGAAAGGCAAACCGGGGAGCTGTTTTTT.

The CDR3 protein is CASSSQGGAEAFF. DNA of the CDR3: TGTGCCAGCAGCTCCCAGGGCGGGGCTGAAGCTTTCTTT. J is TRBJ1-1 and V is TRBV7-3; perhaps TRBD1 as D (5 bases). The CDR3 spans 13 residues. CDR1 is SGHTA and CDR2 is FQGTGA in the germline V gene. Trimming pared 4 bases from V and 6 bases from J, leaving 12 bases between.

This chain joins TRBV5-1 and TRBJ2-7, with D maybe TRBD2 (5 bases). Per the germline V gene, CDR1 is SGHRS and CDR2 is YFSETQ. The CDR3 length is 15 residues. V was trimmed by 0 bases and J by 0 bases, leaving 10 bases between them. This chain's CDR3 is CASSLVASPSYEQYF. As DNA, the CDR3 is TGCGCCAGCAGCTTGGTAGCGTCTCCCTCCTACGAGCAGTACTTC.

The rearrangement links TRBV27 to TRBJ1-1; possibly TRBD1 for D (5 bases). The germline gives CDR1 MNHEY, CDR2 SMNVEV (reference sequence). Deletions cut 7 bases from V and 8 bases from J, with 14 bases between. There are 12 residues in the CDR3. For the CDR3, the DNA is TGTGCCAGCACCCTGGGGCTGGGGGAAGCTTTCTTT. Amino acid sequence: CASTLGLGEAFF.

The rearrangement uses TRBV11-2 and TRBJ2-3; 10 bases are shared with TRBD2. CDR1 and CDR2 from the germline V gene are SGHAT and FQNNGV. The CDR3 has 19 amino acids. V shed 1 base, J shed 0 bases, and the junction held 10 bases outside the gene matches. The CDR3 bases are TGTGCCAGCAGCTTAGTGCGCGCTAGCGGGAGTCGCAGCACAGATACGCAGTATTTT. This translates into CASSLVRASGSRSTDTQYF.

The chain joins TRBV10-3 to TRBJ1-4, with D possibly being TRBD1 (5 bases). The CDR3 loop spans 13 amino acids. V lost 11 bases, J lost 5 bases, and 15 bases lay in between. Looked up from germline, CDR1 is ENHRY and CDR2 is SYGVKD. DNA of the CDR3: TGTGCCTCCCGGGGGGGTGCGAATGAAAAACTGTTTTTT. As protein: CASRGGANEKLFF.

This clone was picked up a small number of times. The chain joins TRBV7-2 to TRBJ2-3; D ambiguous. Germline values: CDR1 SGHTA, CDR2 FQGNSA. V lost 5 bases to trimming and J lost 0 bases, with 15 bases between them. This CDR3 spans 16 amino acids. The CDR3 nucleotides read TGTGCCAGCAGCCTGGACCCCCAACCCAGCACAGATACGCAGTATTTT. It specifies CASSLDPQPSTDTQYF.

The chain recombines TRBV19 with TRBJ2-5; 8 bases map to TRBD1. This CDR3 is built from 14 residues. Germline V gives CDR1 LNHDA, CDR2 SQIVND (reference sequence). V was pared by 5 bases and J by 2 bases, with 4 bases of the junction left unmatched. The CDR3 reads CASSLNRGQETQYF. The CDR3 DNA is TGTGCCAGTAGTCTCAACAGGGGGCAAGAGACCCAGTACTTC. Supplemented by reference TRBV19 and TRBJ2-5, the full variable domain reads DGGITQSPKYLFRKEGQNVTLSCEQNLNHDAMYWYRQDPGQGLRLIYYSQIVNDFQKGDIAEGYSVSREKKESFPLTVTSAQKNPTAFYLCASSLNRGQETQYFGPGTRLLVL.

The CDR3 coding sequence is TGCGCCAGCACCATGGGACTAGCGGGAGGGCCCAACGAGCAGTACTTC. Protein sequence: CASTMGLAGGPNEQYF. This chain joins TRBV10-1 and TRBJ2-7, with TRBD2 matching 16 bases. The CDR3 length is 16 residues. The trim removed 7 bases at V and 5 bases at J, leaving 8 bases unmatched. Germline V gene sequence: CDR1 WNHNN, CDR2 SYGVQD (reference sequence).

J is TRBJ2-7 and V is TRBV6-5; D may be TRBD2 (5 bases). The length of the CDR3 is 14 residues. Trimming stripped 5 bases from V and 3 bases from J, with 14 bases between. Germline CDR1 is MNHEY and CDR2 is SVGAGI. For the CDR3, the DNA is TGTGCCAGCAGTCGGACCCTGAGGGACTACGAGCAGTACTTC. Protein product: CASSRTLRDYEQYF.

The V gene is TRBV15, the J gene TRBJ1-5; tentative D call: TRBD1 (5 bases). The CDR3 consists of 16 residues. Germline loops: CDR1 LNHNV, CDR2 YYDKDF (reference sequence). V lost 4 bases, J lost 3 bases, and 16 bases lay in between. CDR3 in amino acids: CATSTTWGSFNQPQHF. The CDR3 bases are TGTGCCACCAGCACCACCTGGGGCAGTTTCAATCAGCCCCAGCATTTT.